This T cell receptor beta chain is drawn from a study of cytomegalovirus exposure and HLA in healthy donors. Study observations and caveats: One variant, a missense change in DCLRE1C, was linked in a later analysis to TCR beta V- and J-gene trimming.

In the PCR, 60 Vbeta and 13 Jbeta primers were used. This table comes from immunoSEQ multiplex PCR, and its TCRdb copy is limited to in-frame clones, with some not included. The data hold just over 150,000 clones, with around 80% observed a single time. With regard to this clone: The antigen remains undetermined.

V was trimmed by 3 bases and J by 2 bases, leaving 13 bases between them. CDR3 length: 15 residues. Germline loops: CDR1 KGHSH, CDR2 LQKENI. The TCR originated in a male donor in good health and CMV-seropositive. What was sequenced was PBMCs. V and J are TRBV18 and TRBJ1-2; tentatively, D is TRBD1 (6 bases). In DNA, the CDR3 is TGTGCCAGCTCACCCCAACTACAGGGAAACTATGGCTACACCTTC. This translates into CASSPQLQGNYGYTF.